This TCR beta chain was profiled in a study of Ad26.COV2.S vaccination and SARS-CoV-2 variants. The treatment here: around 19 received Ad26.COV2.S at low or high dose, single or two shots; roughly five received placebo; per-sample allocation not given. Material that was analyzed had been drawn on day 63 after the first vaccine or placebo injection. CDR3 length: 14 amino acids. Germline lookup yields CDR1 MDHEN and CDR2 SYDVKM. V was cut by 3 bases and J by 4 bases, with 11 bases left in between. TCRdb keeps only in-frame clones here, not all; method: immunoSEQ multiplex PCR. The data hold more than 300,000 clones, with 70% to 90% observed a single time.

This receptor was taken from a person aged 18-60 years who received the Ad26.COV2.S COVID-19 vaccine or a placebo. This sample comprised peripheral blood, obtained in a trial of Ad26.COV2.S vaccine versus placebo. The chain recombines TRBV28 with TRBJ2-3, with D uncertain. CDR3 loop: CASSFAVPADTQYF. In DNA form, the CDR3 reads TGTGCCAGCAGTTTCGCAGTACCCGCAGATACGCAGTATTTT.